These T cell receptor beta chains were read from a single sample in a study of identical twins. A single record per CDR3 protein comes from TCRdb applying MiXCR to the 5' RACE reads. Of under 400,000 distinct CDR3 sequences listed, roughly 9% were seen once; the top ten hold roughly 9%. Sequencing used naive T cells sorted from blood. The receptors shown here come from a woman in her fifties or sixties in good health. The CDR3 runs from the conserved cysteine through the conserved F or W. The D gene is left open where the match is weak. Clone sizes are given selectively: once, few, many, or a class where the clone is expanded.

d_call	j_call	v_call	clone_size	cdr3_nt	cdr3_aa
.	TRBJ2-2	TRBV12-3/TRBV12-4	many	TGTGCCAGCAGCCCCGCGGGACGTAACACCGGGGAGCTGTTTTTT	CASSPAGRNTGELFF
TRBD2	TRBJ2-5	TRBV20-1	.	TGCAGTGCTAGAGATCTCGGGACTAAAGAGACCCAGTACTTC	CSARDLGTKETQYF
TRBD1	TRBJ1-1	TRBV20-1	.	TGCAGTGCGTTGGACAGGGCAGCAAAGACTGAAGCTTTCTTT	CSALDRAAKTEAFF
.	TRBJ1-3	TRBV20-1	.	TGCAGTGCTAGAGGCAAGAGCTCTGGAAACACCATATATTTT	CSARGKSSGNTIYF
.	TRBJ2-1	TRBV5-1	many	TGCGCCAGCAGCTTGGAGACGGGTACTGAGCAGTTCTTC	CASSLETGTEQFF
TRBD2	TRBJ2-5	TRBV20-1	few	TGCAGTGCTAGAGATTCGGCTAGCGGGAGTTGGGAGACCCAGTACTTC	CSARDSASGSWETQYF
TRBD1	TRBJ2-3	TRBV10-3	.	TGTGCCATCAGGAGGGACAGGGGCTCCACAGATACGCAGTATTTT	CAIRRDRGSTDTQYF
.	TRBJ2-7	TRBV12-3/TRBV12-4	.	TGTGCCAGCAGTTTTAAGGTTGGGGGCGAGCAGTACTTC	CASSFKVGGEQYF
.	TRBJ2-2	TRBV21-1	few	TGTGCCAGCAGCAACCTTAGCCGAAACTTGTACACCGGGGAGCTGTTTTTT	CASSNLSRNLYTGELFF
TRBD1	TRBJ2-1	TRBV27	.	TGTGCCAGCAGTCCGACAGGGAAAAGCTCCTACAATGAGCAGTTCTTC	CASSPTGKSSYNEQFF
.	TRBJ2-5	TRBV4-1	few	TGCGCCAGCAGCCAAGATCCGGGACGGAGATTCCAAGAGACCCAGTACTTC	CASSQDPGRRFQETQYF
.	TRBJ1-1	TRBV7-6	few	TGTGCCAGCAGCTTAGGGGGGAGGGGCGCCCCCATCCAAGCTTTCTTT	CASSLGGRGAPIQAFF
TRBD2	TRBJ2-1	TRBV4-1	many	TGCGCCAGCAGCCAACCCGCTAGACTAGCGGGAGGCGGAGAGCAGTTCTTC	CASSQPARLAGGGEQFF
.	TRBJ2-3	TRBV5-1	.	TGCGCCAGCAGTTTAAGCGATCCAAACACAGATACGCAGTATTTT	CASSLSDPNTDTQYF
.	TRBJ2-2	TRBV3-1	many	TGTGCCAGCAGCCAAGATCTCCGGATGAACACCGGGGAGCTGTTTTTT	CASSQDLRMNTGELFF
.	TRBJ2-2	TRBV24-1	.	TGTGCCACCAGTGAAACGGACAGCAACGCGAACACCGGGGAGCTGTTTTTT	CATSETDSNANTGELFF
.	TRBJ1-1	TRBV4-1	many	TGCGCCAGCAGCCCTCACAGGGCCACTGAAGCTTTCTTT	CASSPHRATEAFF
.	TRBJ2-5	TRBV18	.	TGTGCCAGCTCACCACCGTTGGAGACCCAGTACTTC	CASSPPLETQYF
.	TRBJ2-3	TRBV3-1	few	TGTGCCAGCAGCCCCCCCTGGTCCACAGATACGCAGTATTTT	CASSPPWSTDTQYF
TRBD1	TRBJ1-6	TRBV5-1	.	TGCGCCAGCAGAGATAGTACAGGGGGCGCGAATTCACCCCTCCACTTT	CASRDSTGGANSPLHF
.	TRBJ1-3	TRBV20-1	.	TGCAGTGCTTATGGCGGAAACACCATATATTTT	CSAYGGNTIYF
TRBD2	TRBJ2-1	TRBV20-1	.	TGCAGTGCTAGCCGGGCTAGCGGGAACTACAATGAGCAGTTCTTC	CSASRASGNYNEQFF
.	TRBJ2-5	TRBV10-3	few	TGTGCCATCAGTGAGTCTACTACAGAGACCCAGTACTTC	CAISESTTETQYF
.	TRBJ2-2	TRBV24-1	.	TGTGCCACCAGTGATTCAGGAAGCACCGGGGAGCTGTTTTTT	CATSDSGSTGELFF
.	TRBJ2-1	TRBV30	.	TGTGCCTGCCTTCGGGCGATCGGTGAGCAGTTCTTC	CACLRAIGEQFF
TRBD2	TRBJ2-1	TRBV11-2	.	TGTGCCAGCACGTTACTAGCGGGAGTGGTCGATGAGCAGTTCTTC	CASTLLAGVVDEQFF
.	TRBJ2-7	TRBV2	.	TGTGCCAGCAGTGAAGTGGCGGGGACCCTCGGCGAGCAGTACTTC	CASSEVAGTLGEQYF
TRBD2	TRBJ2-3	TRBV20-1	.	TGCAGTTCTGGACTAGCGGGAGGTCCGGTTCGGACAGATACGCAGTATTTT	CSSGLAGGPVRTDTQYF
TRBD2	TRBJ2-2	TRBV20-1	few	TGCAGTGCTAGAACCATACTAGCGGGTTCAGTCTCCGGGGAGCTGTTTTTT	CSARTILAGSVSGELFF
TRBD1	TRBJ1-1	TRBV18	few	TGTGCCAGCTCACCACAACAGGGGAGCACTGAAGCTTTCTTT	CASSPQQGSTEAFF
TRBD1	TRBJ2-5	TRBV5-1	few	TGCGCCAGCAGCCTTCGGACAGGGGGCGGAAGAGAGACCCAGTACTTC	CASSLRTGGGRETQYF
.	TRBJ2-1	TRBV6-5	.	TGTGCCAGCGAGGGAAAGGAGAATGAGCAGTTCTTC	CASEGKENEQFF
.	TRBJ1-4	TRBV3-1	few	TGTGCCAGCAGCCAAGGATCGCAACGATGGGCAACTAATGAAAAACTGTTTTTT	CASSQGSQRWATNEKLFF
.	TRBJ2-3	TRBV11-1	many	TGTGCCAGCAGCTTCAGGACGTTCACAGATACGCAGTATTTT	CASSFRTFTDTQYF
.	TRBJ2-1	TRBV21-1	few	TGTGCCAGCAAGGTTGAGGGGAGCTCCTACAATGAGCAGTTCTTC	CASKVEGSSYNEQFF
TRBD1	TRBJ2-1	TRBV24-1	many	TGTGCCACCGGGAGACAGGGCTACAATGAGCAGTTCTTC	CATGRQGYNEQFF
TRBD2	TRBJ2-1	TRBV5-1	few	TGCGCCAGCAGCTTGGAAACTAGCGGGAGGGCCAGGGCTCTCTTC	CASSLETSGRARALF
TRBD2	TRBJ2-1	TRBV12-3/TRBV12-4	.	TGTGCCAGCAGAGCAACTAGCGGATTCTACAATGAGCAGTTCTTC	CASRATSGFYNEQFF
TRBD2	TRBJ2-3	TRBV15	few	TGTGCCACCAGCAGAGACACTAGCGGGAGCACAGATACGCAGTATTTT	CATSRDTSGSTDTQYF
TRBD2	TRBJ2-3	TRBV5-1	few	TGCGCCAGCAGCTGGTGGACTAGCGGAAGTAGCACAGATACGCAGTATTTT	CASSWWTSGSSTDTQYF
.	TRBJ1-1	TRBV5-1	many	TGCGCCAGCAGCTGGGGGACTGCTGAAGCTTTCTTT	CASSWGTAEAFF
TRBD1	TRBJ2-2	TRBV7-9	few	TGTGCCAGCAGCGTGACAGGGTCCTCGACCGGGGAGCTGTTTTTT	CASSVTGSSTGELFF
.	TRBJ2-5	TRBV29-1	few	TGCAGCGTTGAAGGAAGCAGGAGCCAAGAGACCCAGTACTTC	CSVEGSRSQETQYF
TRBD2	TRBJ2-1	TRBV2	.	TGTGCCAGCAGAGGACTAGGCCGTTCGTTCTTC	CASRGLGRSFF
.	TRBJ2-2	TRBV12-3/TRBV12-4	many	TGTGCCAGCAGCCGGACATACACCGGGGAGCTGTTTTTT	CASSRTYTGELFF
.	TRBJ2-6	TRBV10-1	.	TGCGCCACCCTAGGGGGACAACCCTCTGGGGCCAACGTCCTGACTTTC	CATLGGQPSGANVLTF
.	TRBJ2-7	TRBV4-1	few	TGCGCCAGCAGCCAAGGGAGAACAGGGATCTACGAGCAGTACTTC	CASSQGRTGIYEQYF
TRBD2	TRBJ2-1	TRBV20-1	few	TGCAGCGCTAGAAACTCCGGGACTAGAGATGAGTTCTTC	CSARNSGTRDEFF
.	TRBJ1-1	TRBV30	.	TGTGCCTGGAGTGTCGGGACTGAAGCTTTCTTT	CAWSVGTEAFF
TRBD1	TRBJ2-2	TRBV19	few	TGTGCCAGTAGTATAAACAGGGGCGGCGGGGAGCTGTTTTTT	CASSINRGGGELFF
TRBD2	TRBJ2-3	TRBV5-1	.	TGCGCCAGCAGCCCTAGCCGGGAGGGCCCATCAGATACGCAGTATTTT	CASSPSREGPSDTQYF
.	TRBJ2-1	TRBV24-1	.	TGTGCCACCAGCGGGGGACCCAATGAGCAGTTCTTC	CATSGGPNEQFF
.	TRBJ2-5	TRBV2	.	TGTGCCAGCAGGCCGGGTCTCCGGGAGACCCAGTACTTC	CASRPGLRETQYF